These 32 T cell receptor beta chains came from one sample sequenced in a study of cytomegalovirus exposure and HLA in healthy donors. Some clones are missing from TCRdb's copy, which holds only in-frame ones; the method was immunoSEQ multiplex PCR. Altogether roughly 68,000 clones are present, more than 85% being singletons, with the ten largest covering roughly 1.8%. The material sequenced was PBMCs. These TCRs come from a woman aged 18-29 years in good health and CMV-seronegative.

The chain joins TRBV19 to TRBJ2-3; the D gene is possibly TRBD2 (6 bases). The CDR3 extends over 16 amino acids. Trimming removed 5 bases at V and 2 bases at J, with 17 bases between. Germline CDR1 reads LNHDA; CDR2 reads SQIVND (reference sequence). The DNA of the CDR3 is TGTGCCAGTAGTTCCCTCGGAGCGGGTTTCACAGATACGCAGTATTTT. Translated: CASSSLGAGFTDTQYF.

This chain uses TRBV7-2 with TRBJ2-1; 9 bases are shared with TRBD2. This CDR3 spans 13 amino acids. After removal of 3 bases from V and 8 bases from J, the junction contained 2 bases not matched to a gene. Germline V gives CDR1 SGHTA, CDR2 FQGNSA. CDR3 nucleotides: TGTGCCAGCAGCTTCCTAGCGGGGTATGAGCAGTTCTTC. Its translation: CASSFLAGYEQFF.

The rearrangement joins TRBV11-1 to TRBJ1-2; 7 bases line up with TRBD1. In germline, CDR1 is SGHAT, CDR2 FQDESV (reference sequence). Germline trimming cut 1 base from V and 3 bases from J; bases unmatched to any gene: 5. The CDR3 extends over 15 amino acids. CDR3 amino acids: CASSLGGGAYYGYTF. The CDR3 region has the DNA TGTGCCAGCAGCTTAGGAGGGGGCGCATACTATGGCTACACCTTC.

CDR3 residues: CASAFRQGYEQYF. The CDR3 DNA follows: TGCGCCAGCGCCTTTCGGCAGGGCTACGAGCAGTACTTC. The chain recombines TRBV5-1 with TRBJ2-7, with D possibly matching TRBD1 (5 bases). V lost 7 bases to trimming and J lost 3 bases, with 14 bases between them. Per germline, CDR1 SGHRS and CDR2 YFSETQ. The CDR3 runs to 13 residues.

The gene calls are TRBV7-2 and TRBJ2-1; 12 bases match TRBD2. The V gene's germline CDR1 is SGHTA and CDR2 FQGNSA. CDR3 size: 15 residues. After removal of 4 bases from V and 3 bases from J, the junction contained 1 base not matched to a gene. CDR3 region: CASSSGLAGYNEQFF. CDR3 nucleotide sequence: TGTGCCAGCAGCTCGGGACTAGCGGGCTACAATGAGCAGTTCTTC.

This clone came up a few times. The chain combines TRBV30 with TRBJ2-5; no definite D call. V lost 2 bases and J 4 bases, leaving 11 bases between the germline ends. CDR1 is GTSNPN and CDR2 is SVGIG in the germline V gene (reference sequence). The CDR3 sequence is 13 residues long. The CDR3 DNA sequence: TGTGCCTGGAGTAAAAGTAGAGGAGAGACCCAGTACTTC. It specifies CAWSKSRGETQYF.

This chain joins TRBV15 and TRBJ2-6; D gene unclear. This CDR3 contains 15 residues. CDR1 is LNHNV, CDR2 YYDKDF, per germline (reference sequence). V gave up 0 bases and J gave up 2 bases, with 5 bases separating them. The CDR3 loop reads CATSREAAGANVLTF. Written as DNA, the CDR3 is TGTGCCACCAGCAGAGAGGCCGCTGGGGCCAACGTCCTGACTTTC.

The rearrangement joins TRBV13 to TRBJ2-4, with D tentatively TRBD1 (6 bases). The CDR3 has 16 amino acids. The germline V gene has CDR1 PRHDT and CDR2 FYEKMQ (reference sequence). The V end was cut by 1 base, the J end by 0 bases, with 10 bases between. Here the CDR3 DNA reads TGTGCCAGCAGCTTAGTAGACAGGCTAGCCAAAAACATTCAGTACTTC. It encodes CASSLVDRLAKNIQYF.

The count of this clone is one. The rearrangement uses TRBV4-2 and TRBJ2-7; 10 nucleotides match TRBD2. Per germline, CDR1 LGHNA and CDR2 YNFKEQ. The CDR3 sequence is 16 residues long. The trim removed 1 base at V and 3 bases at J, leaving 6 bases unmatched. The CDR3 region has the DNA TGTGCCAGCAGCCAAGGAACTAGCGGGACAGTCTACGAGCAGTACTTC. Its translation is CASSQGTSGTVYEQYF.

The chain combines TRBV14 with TRBJ2-1; D perhaps matches TRBD2 (6 bases). CDR1 SGHDN and CDR2 FVKESK come from the germline V gene. The CDR3 extends over 12 amino acids. Trimming removed 3 bases at V and 10 bases at J, with 10 bases between. The CDR3 is CASSHQSGEQFF. CDR3 in DNA: TGTGCCAGCAGCCATCAGAGCGGGGAGCAGTTCTTC.

The V gene is TRBV2, the J gene TRBJ2-3, with D possibly matching TRBD2 (5 bases). V was shortened by 3 bases and J by 4 bases, with 14 bases between the two germline ends. The CDR3 spans 15 residues. From germline, CDR1 is SNHLY and CDR2 FYNNEI. This chain's CDR3 is CASSDPSGPADTQYF. The CDR3 region has the DNA TGTGCCAGCAGTGACCCCAGCGGACCCGCAGATACGCAGTATTTT.

Only a few counts were recorded for this clone. This chain joins TRBV4-1 and TRBJ2-7; 7 bases match TRBD1. The V gene end was trimmed by 3 bases and the J gene end by 7 bases; junction bases not matched to a gene: 15. CDR1 is MGHRA and CDR2 is YSYEKL in the germline V gene. This CDR3 contains 16 residues. The CDR3 region has the DNA TGCGCCAGCAGCCAGGACCGGGACAGCCCTTTTGGTGAGCAGTACTTC. Translating gives CASSQDRDSPFGEQYF.

V is TRBV18 and J is TRBJ2-3, with D possibly being TRBD1 (6 bases). The CDR3 covers 15 residues. Trimming pared 0 bases from V and 1 base from J, leaving 8 bases between. Germline CDR1 KGHSH, CDR2 LQKENI. The CDR3 DNA sequence: TGTGCCAGCTCACCACCGACAGGTGGCACAGATACGCAGTATTTT. As protein: CASSPPTGGTDTQYF. Looking up the rest from reference TRBV18 and TRBJ2-3 gives the full variable domain: NAGVMQNPRHLVRRRGQEARLRCSPMKGHSHVYWYRQLPEEGLKFMVYLQKENIIDESGMPKERFSAEFPKEGPSILRIQQVVRGDSAAYFCASSPPTGGTDTQYFGPGTRLTVL.

The J gene is TRBJ2-3, the V gene TRBV30, with a tentative D call TRBD1 (6 bases). V was trimmed by 3 bases and J by 2 bases, leaving 12 bases between them. This CDR3 has 14 residues. Per the germline V gene, CDR1 is GTSNPN and CDR2 is SVGIG (reference sequence). The CDR3 is CAWRQGAVTDTQYF. The CDR3 nucleotides are TGTGCCTGGAGACAGGGAGCCGTCACAGATACGCAGTATTTT.

A few counts support this clone. V usage is TRBV7-2 and J usage is TRBJ2-7, with 13 bases fitting TRBD2. CDR3 size: 16 residues. With 5 bases clipped from V and 2 bases from J, the junction kept 6 bases outside the gene matches. CDR1 is SGHTA, CDR2 FQGNSA, per germline. CDR3 coding DNA: TGTGCCAGCAGCCCCCGACTAGCGGGAGGACCCTACGAGCAGTACTTC. The encoded protein is CASSPRLAGGPYEQYF.

The chain links TRBV11-2 to TRBJ2-1, with 9 bases lining up with TRBD2. Germline CDR1 and CDR2: SGHAT and FQNNGV. The V segment lost 6 bases and the J segment 4 bases; nucleotides outside the gene matches: 10. This CDR3 contains 16 residues. The CDR3 is CASSGYSGSTYNEQFF. The CDR3 DNA follows: TGTGCCAGCAGTGGTTATAGCGGGAGTACTTACAATGAGCAGTTCTTC. Looking up the rest from reference TRBV11-2 and TRBJ2-1 gives the full variable domain: EAGVAQSPRYKIIEKRQSVAFWCNPISGHATLYWYQQILGQGPKLLIQFQNNGVVDDSQLPKDRFSAERLKGVDSTLKIQPAKLEDSAVYLCASSGYSGSTYNEQFFGPGTRLTVL.

This rearrangement joins TRBV11-2 to TRBJ2-7; the match to TRBD2 covers 7 bases. V lost 7 bases and J lost 3; bases outside the gene matches: 6. Germline CDR1 reads SGHAT; CDR2 reads FQNNGV. CDR3 length equals 13 residues. The CDR3 reads CASTERGFYEQYF. In nucleotides, the CDR3 is TGTGCCAGCACTGAGCGGGGTTTCTACGAGCAGTACTTC.

V usage is TRBV4-3 and J usage is TRBJ2-3, with 9 nucleotides matching TRBD2. Trimming removed 1 base from V and 4 bases from J; junction bases left unmatched: 9. The CDR3 has 17 residues. Per the germline V gene, CDR1 is LGHNA and CDR2 is YSLEER. Written as DNA, the CDR3 is TGCGCCAGCAGCCAAGTCGTAGCGGGGGACTTTGCAGATACGCAGTATTTT. Translating gives CASSQVVAGDFADTQYF.

The chain combines TRBV19 with TRBJ2-2, with TRBD2 as a possible D gene (5 bases). The CDR3 runs to 15 residues. CDR1 LNHDA and CDR2 SQIVND come from the germline V gene (reference sequence). CDR3 DNA: TGTGCTACGAGGGATAGGCTAACGAACACCGGGGAGCTGTTTTTT. Protein product: CATRDRLTNTGELFF.

This clone was observed a few times. V is TRBV19 and J is TRBJ1-5; D uncertain. With 7 bases removed from V and 0 bases from J, the gap between germline ends came to 13 bases. CDR3 length: 15 residues. Germline CDR1 reads LNHDA; CDR2 reads SQIVND (reference sequence). CDR3 coding DNA: TGTGCCAGTATTTCAAGTGGACTTAGCAATCAGCCCCAGCATTTT. Translation gives CASISSGLSNQPQHF.

V gene TRBV11-2 combines with J gene TRBJ1-4; 10 bases match TRBD1. This CDR3 has 18 residues. With V trimmed by 5 bases and J by 6 bases, 15 bases remained unmatched. Germline CDR1 reads SGHAT; CDR2 reads FQNNGV. The DNA of the CDR3 is TGTGCCAGCAGCCTGCAGGGACAGGGGTCCGGGGTTTATGAAAAACTGTTTTTT. This gives the protein CASSLQGQGSGVYEKLFF.

The V and J genes are TRBV5-1 and TRBJ1-3; no clear D. V was pared by 4 bases and J by 4 bases, with 15 bases between. Looked up from germline, CDR1 is SGHRS and CDR2 is YFSETQ. The CDR3 totals 15 residues. CDR3 DNA: TGCGCCAGCAGCCCGGGAGTCCTTTCGGGAAACACCATATATTTT. Protein product: CASSPGVLSGNTIYF.

J is TRBJ2-5 and V is TRBV7-2; 8 nucleotides match TRBD2. Trimming at V came to 1 base and at J to 4 bases, leaving 8 bases not matched to a gene. CDR3 length: 16 amino acids. CDR1 SGHTA and CDR2 FQGNSA come from the germline V gene. The CDR3 protein is CASSLVSGGALETQYF. CDR3 DNA: TGTGCCAGCAGCTTAGTATCCGGGGGGGCCCTAGAGACCCAGTACTTC.

The chain employs TRBV6-1 and TRBJ2-1; 7 bases match TRBD2. The germline gives CDR1 MNHNS, CDR2 SASEGT. The CDR3 loop spans 14 amino acids. The V segment lost 7 bases and the J segment 7 bases; nucleotides outside the gene matches: 10. CDR3 sequence: CASTPSGSGNEQFF. The CDR3, as DNA: TGTGCCAGCACCCCTAGCGGTTCAGGAAATGAGCAGTTCTTC.

As for this clone: A much larger clonotype is one base distant, so this may be a read error. This rearrangement joins TRBV4-1 to TRBJ1-5; the D gene is possibly TRBD1 (5 bases). Per the germline V gene, CDR1 is MGHRA and CDR2 is YSYEKL. Trimming shortened V by 1 base and J by 6 bases, and 19 bases separated the two germline ends. The CDR3 contains 17 residues. CDR3 region: CASSQVDMGLLIQPQHF. The CDR3 coding sequence is TGCGCCAGCAGCCAAGTAGATATGGGACTGTTGATTCAGCCCCAGCATTTT.

This chain links TRBV5-3 with TRBJ2-7; 7 nucleotides match TRBD2. TRBV5-3 is an ORF, and what it does is uncertain. CDR3 length: 15 residues. With V trimmed by 5 bases and J by 3 bases, 11 bases remained unmatched. CDR3 coding DNA: TGTGCCAGAAGGCAGCCCAGCGGGGAGCACTACGAGCAGTACTTC. This gives the protein CARRQPSGEHYEQYF.

The chain recombines TRBV7-9 with TRBJ2-1; a possible D gene is TRBD1 (6 bases). Between the trimmed V and J ends, which lost 1 base and 6 bases, there was a span of 10 bases. This CDR3 contains 14 residues. The V gene's germline CDR1 is SEHNR and CDR2 FQNEAQ (reference sequence). The CDR3 sequence: CASSLDSGANEQFF. CDR3 coding DNA: TGTGCCAGCAGCTTAGATTCAGGGGCCAATGAGCAGTTCTTC. The variable domain in full, with the rest retrieved from reference TRBV7-9 and TRBJ2-1, is DTGVSQNPRHKITKRGQNVTFRCDPISEHNRLYWYRQTLGQGPEFLTYFQNEAQLEKSRLLSDRFSAERPKGSFSTLEIQRTEQGDSAMYLCASSLDSGANEQFFGPGTRLTVL.

In this sample, this clone turned up once. This chain links TRBV6-5 with TRBJ2-7, with TRBD1 matching 9 bases. Germline CDR1 is MNHEY and CDR2 is SVGAGI. V shed 2 bases and J 5 bases; nucleotides not matched to a gene: 1. This CDR3 comprises 13 residues. CDR3 coding DNA: TGTGCCAGCAGTTACACAGGGGGCAACGAGCAGTACTTC. Residues: CASSYTGGNEQYF.

The chain is built from TRBV9 and TRBJ2-5, with 8 bases aligning to TRBD2. Germline V gene data show CDR1 as SGDLS and CDR2 as YYNGEE. V was pared by 0 bases and J by 5 bases, with 3 bases of the junction left unmatched. CDR3 length: 14 residues. For the CDR3, the DNA is TGTGCCAGCAGCGTAGAGACTAGCGAGGAGACCCAGTACTTC. Translating it yields CASSVETSEETQYF.

The genes are TRBV7-8 and TRBJ1-5, with D possibly matching TRBD1 (6 bases). Germline-derived CDR1 and CDR2 are SGHVS and FQNEAQ. The CDR3 consists of 14 residues. Trimming stripped 3 bases from V and 1 base from J, with 7 bases between. The CDR3 coding sequence is TGTGCCAGCAGCTTGGACAGAAGCAATCAGCCCCAGCATTTT. Protein: CASSLDRSNQPQHF.

CDR3 DNA: TGCGCCAGCAGCCAAGATCCGCGGTATGAAAAACTGTTTTTT. Translated, it gives CASSQDPRYEKLFF. The V call is TRBV4-3, the J call TRBJ1-4, with D unclear. With 0 bases removed from V and 6 bases from J, the gap between germline ends came to 8 bases. The germline V gene encodes CDR1 LGHNA and CDR2 YSLEER. The CDR3 has 14 amino acids.

The chain joins TRBV7-3 to TRBJ2-1; the match to TRBD2 covers 10 bases. The length of the CDR3 is 16 residues. J was trimmed by 3 bases and V by 5 bases; bases with no gene match: 7. Germline V CDR1 and CDR2: SGHTA, FQGTGA. CDR3 loop: CASSPASGGFYNEQFF. The CDR3 DNA reads TGTGCCAGCAGCCCTGCTAGCGGGGGTTTCTACAATGAGCAGTTCTTC.